Following are 20 T cell receptor beta chains from one sample sequenced in a study of blood T cell repertoires in COVID-19. Clones were sequenced by immunoSEQ multiplex PCR, and TCRdb holds only the in-frame ones, with some missing. The table lists about 300,000 clones, about 90% of them singletons, with roughly 6.1% in the top ten. Sequenced input: peripheral blood. The receptors were sampled from a woman aged 45-65 years with COVID-19, enrolled during active disease.

V usage is TRBV3-1 (or the pseudogene TRBV3-2) and J usage is TRBJ2-7; a weak D match, TRBD2 (5 bases). V was trimmed by 5 bases and J by 4 bases, leaving 6 bases between them. From germline, CDR1 is LGHDT and CDR2 YNNKEL (reference sequence). The CDR3 runs 11 residues. CDR3 DNA: TGTGCCAGCAGCTGGGAGTACGAGCAGTACTTC. It yields the protein CASSWEYEQYF.

The rearrangement links TRBV18 to TRBJ2-4, with D perhaps matching TRBD1 (6 bases). The CDR3 runs 17 residues. Germline V CDR1 and CDR2: KGHSH, LQKENI. V shed 4 bases and J shed 3 bases, with 19 bases lying between them. The CDR3 region has the DNA TGTGCCAGCTCACGCGGAACAGGGTTATCAGGCAAAAACATTCAGTACTTC. Translated: CASSRGTGLSGKNIQYF. The variable domain in full, completed from reference TRBV18 and TRBJ2-4, reads NAGVMQNPRHLVRRRGQEARLRCSPMKGHSHVYWYRQLPEEGLKFMVYLQKENIIDESGMPKERFSAEFPKEGPSILRIQQVVRGDSAAYFCASSRGTGLSGKNIQYFGAGTRLSVL.

CDR3 coding DNA: TGCAGCGTTGAAGATCTCAGGGGCTCCGGGGAGCTGTTTTTT. This translates into CSVEDLRGSGELFF. This chain links TRBV29-1 with TRBJ2-2; D is perhaps TRBD1 (6 bases). V was trimmed by 0 bases and J by 6 bases, leaving 11 bases between them. Germline lookup yields CDR1 SQVTM and CDR2 ANQGSEA. The CDR3 totals 14 residues.

This rearrangement joins TRBV10-3 to TRBJ2-2; D may be TRBD2 (5 bases). CDR1 and CDR2 (germline): ENHRY, SYGVKD. Trimming pared 0 bases from V and 4 bases from J, leaving 12 bases between. The CDR3 sequence is 16 residues long. The CDR3 spells CAISESTRTSTGELFF. CDR3 DNA sequence: TGTGCCATCAGTGAGTCGACCCGCACTAGCACCGGGGAGCTGTTTTTT.

This sequence joins TRBV27 and TRBJ2-7; TRBD2 is a possible D gene (5 bases). Germline V gives CDR1 MNHEY, CDR2 SMNVEV (reference sequence). The CDR3 loop spans 14 amino acids. Trimming cost V 7 bases and J 6 bases, with 19 bases left between them. This CDR3 reads CASTPGFPTGEQYF. In DNA, the CDR3 is TGTGCCAGCACCCCGGGATTCCCCACTGGCGAGCAGTACTTC.

The CDR3 is CSVDEGPGQGGSGNTIYF. CDR3 in DNA: TGCAGCGTTGATGAGGGTCCGGGACAGGGAGGCTCTGGAAACACCATATATTTT. The V gene is TRBV29-1, the J gene TRBJ1-3, with 9 bases identical to TRBD1. With V trimmed by 3 bases and J by 0 bases, 12 bases remained unmatched. The CDR3 consists of 18 residues. Germline V gene lookup returns CDR1 SQVTM and CDR2 ANQGSEA.

The rearrangement links TRBV21-1 to TRBJ1-2; the table's D gene call, TRBD1, was not cross checked with the DNA. TRBV21-1 is a pseudogene locus. The CDR3 is 13 amino acids. This CDR3 reads CASRPDRAYGYTF. CDR3 DNA: TGTGCCAGCAGACCGGACAGGGCATATGGCTACACCTTC.

The rearrangement uses TRBV6-5 and TRBJ1-2; TRBD1 might be the D (5 bases). Trimming shortened V by 6 bases and J by 8 bases, and 10 bases separated the two germline ends. Germline V gene lookup returns CDR1 MNHEY and CDR2 SVGAGI. This CDR3 is 11 amino acids long. This CDR3 reads CASRAGSGYTF. The CDR3 DNA sequence: TGTGCCAGCAGGGCAGGGTCGGGCTACACCTTC.

The CDR3 reads CASSSDTGTSGVEAYNEQFF. The CDR3 DNA is TGTGCCAGCAGCTCAGATACCGGGACTAGCGGAGTCGAGGCCTACAATGAGCAGTTCTTC. V gene TRBV11-3 combines with J gene TRBJ2-1; 11 bases fit TRBD2. The trim removed 4 bases at V and 2 bases at J, leaving 16 bases unmatched. The length of the CDR3 is 20 residues. Germline CDR1 and CDR2: SGHNT and YENEEA.

V and J are TRBV2 and TRBJ2-2; 10 nucleotides line up with TRBD2. Per germline, CDR1 SNHLY and CDR2 FYNNEI. There are 16 residues in the CDR3. J lost 7 bases, V lost 6 bases, and 11 bases had no gene match. The CDR3 DNA sequence: TGTGCCAGCAGCGACAGCGGGAGGGCCTCAGTCGGGGAGCTGTTTTTT. Translated: CASSDSGRASVGELFF. Supplemented by reference TRBV2 and TRBJ2-2, the full variable domain reads EPEVTQTPSHQVTQMGQEVILRCVPISNHLYFYWYRQILGQKVEFLVSFYNNEISEKSEIFDDQFSVERPDGSNFTLKIRSTKLEDSAMYFCASSDSGRASVGELFFGEGSRLTVL.

This clone has only a few counts. This chain links TRBV12-5 with TRBJ1-1; 7 bases align to TRBD1. The CDR3 length is 14 residues. Per germline, CDR1 LGHNT and CDR2 FRNRAP. The V and J ends lost 4 bases and 5 bases, in that order; junction bases with no gene match: 7. CDR3 nucleotides: TGTGCTAGTGGTTCCAACAGGGGTGTGACTGAAGCTTTCTTT. It yields the protein CASGSNRGVTEAFF.

The chain combines TRBV4-1 with TRBJ2-7; 8 bases fit TRBD1. Germline values: CDR1 MGHRA, CDR2 YSYEKL. The junction had 10 bases not matched to a gene; V was cut back by 3 bases and J by 0 bases. The CDR3 has 17 residues. CDR3 residues: CASSQIRSGTGSYEQYF. CDR3 coding DNA: TGCGCCAGCAGCCAGATACGATCCGGGACAGGCTCCTACGAGCAGTACTTC.

This sequence joins TRBV5-1 and TRBJ2-2; 9 bases are a match to TRBD1. The CDR3 is 18 residues long. Germline V gene sequence: CDR1 SGHRS, CDR2 YFSETQ. Losses at the gene ends were 5 bases for V and 4 bases for J; bases not matched to a gene: 15. CDR3 residues: CASRNIPGQGVGTGELFF. Written as DNA, the CDR3 is TGCGCCAGCAGAAATATCCCGGGACAGGGAGTGGGCACCGGGGAGCTGTTTTTT.

CDR3 sequence: CASSSQDRDNYGYTF. The CDR3 DNA is TGTGCCAGCAGTTCCCAGGACAGGGACAACTATGGCTACACCTTC. The rearrangement joins TRBV6-5 to TRBJ1-2; 8 bases line up with TRBD1. The CDR3 length is 15 residues. Germline loops: CDR1 MNHEY, CDR2 SVGAGI. Trimming took 4 bases from V and 2 from J; bases not matched to a gene: 6.

The genes are TRBV10-2 and TRBJ2-5, with D maybe TRBD1 (6 bases). The ends were cut back, 1 base at V and 4 bases at J, with 16 bases in the middle. CDR3 size: 16 residues. From germline, CDR1 is WSHSY and CDR2 SAAADI. CDR3 in DNA: TGCGCCAGCAGTGAGTATGGGACACTTACTGGAGAGACCCAGTACTTC. This gives the protein CASSEYGTLTGETQYF.

The chain joins TRBV3-1 (or the pseudogene TRBV3-2) to TRBJ2-2; D gene unclear. Per the germline V gene, CDR1 is LGHDT and CDR2 is YNNKEL (reference sequence). V was clipped by 1 base and J by 3 bases, with 9 bases between them. The CDR3 totals 15 residues. The CDR3 nucleotides are TGTGCCAGCAGCCAAGCAGGAATTGACACCGGGGAGCTGTTTTTT. As protein: CASSQAGIDTGELFF.

The chain recombines TRBV28 with TRBJ1-5, with 7 bases matching TRBD1. V shed 5 bases and J 4 bases; nucleotides not matched to a gene: 8. This CDR3 spans 15 amino acids. Germline CDR1 reads MDHEN; CDR2 reads SYDVKM. The CDR3 here is CASSPPTGINQPQHF. As DNA, the CDR3 is TGTGCCAGCAGTCCCCCGACAGGGATTAATCAGCCCCAGCATTTT.

This rearrangement joins TRBV30 to TRBJ1-4; the match to TRBD1 covers 8 bases. Germline V gene lookup returns CDR1 GTSNPN and CDR2 SVGIG (reference sequence). Losses at the gene ends were 0 bases for V and 2 bases for J; bases not matched to a gene: 8. This CDR3 is built from 17 residues. The CDR3 here is CAWSVQGRGRTNEKLFF. DNA of the CDR3: TGTGCCTGGAGTGTACAGGGCAGGGGGCGCACTAATGAAAAACTGTTTTTT.

This sequence joins TRBV13 and TRBJ2-7; TRBD2 is a possible D gene (5 bases). Trimming removed 5 bases at V and 1 base at J, with 18 bases between. This CDR3 spans 16 amino acids. Per the germline V gene, CDR1 is PRHDT and CDR2 is FYEKMQ (reference sequence). The CDR3 bases are TGTGCCAGCAGCCCGAGAGGAGGAGCGGTTTCCTACGAGCAGTACTTC. This gives the protein CASSPRGGAVSYEQYF.

V is TRBV7-2 and J is TRBJ2-7; a weak D match, TRBD1 (6 bases). The CDR3 loop spans 15 amino acids. With 5 bases removed from V and 1 base from J, the gap between germline ends came to 15 bases. CDR1 is SGHTA and CDR2 is FQGNSA in the germline V gene. CDR3 nucleotides: TGTGCCAGCAGCCTCGACAGGCTGAGATCCTACGAGCAGTACTTC. It encodes CASSLDRLRSYEQYF.